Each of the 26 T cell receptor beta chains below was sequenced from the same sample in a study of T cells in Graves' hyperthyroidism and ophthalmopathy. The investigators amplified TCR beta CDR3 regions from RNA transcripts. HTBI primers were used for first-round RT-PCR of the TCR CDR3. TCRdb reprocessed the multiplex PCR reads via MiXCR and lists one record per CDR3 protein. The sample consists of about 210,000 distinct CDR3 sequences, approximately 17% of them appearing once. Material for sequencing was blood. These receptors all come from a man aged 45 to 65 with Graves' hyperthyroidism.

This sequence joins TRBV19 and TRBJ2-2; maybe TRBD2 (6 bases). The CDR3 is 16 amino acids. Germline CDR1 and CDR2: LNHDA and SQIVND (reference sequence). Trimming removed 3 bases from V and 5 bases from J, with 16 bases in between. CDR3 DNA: TGTGCCAGTAGTATGCGCCGGCCGGCGGGGACCGGGGAGCTGTTTTTT. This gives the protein CASSMRRPAGTGELFF.

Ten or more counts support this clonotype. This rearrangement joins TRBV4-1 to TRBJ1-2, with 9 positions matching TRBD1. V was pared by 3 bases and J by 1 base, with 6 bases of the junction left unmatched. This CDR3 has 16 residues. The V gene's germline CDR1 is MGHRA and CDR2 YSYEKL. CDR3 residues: CASSQLGTGSNYGYTF. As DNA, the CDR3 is TGCGCCAGCAGCCAGCTTGGGACAGGGAGTAACTATGGCTACACCTTC.

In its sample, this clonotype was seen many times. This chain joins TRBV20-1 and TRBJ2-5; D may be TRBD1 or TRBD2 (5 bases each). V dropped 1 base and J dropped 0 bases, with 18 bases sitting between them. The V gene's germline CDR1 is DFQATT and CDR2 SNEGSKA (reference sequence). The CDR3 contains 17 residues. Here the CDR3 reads CSARGPRDGWYQETQYF. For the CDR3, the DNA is TGCAGTGCTAGAGGACCCCGGGACGGATGGTACCAAGAGACCCAGTACTTC.

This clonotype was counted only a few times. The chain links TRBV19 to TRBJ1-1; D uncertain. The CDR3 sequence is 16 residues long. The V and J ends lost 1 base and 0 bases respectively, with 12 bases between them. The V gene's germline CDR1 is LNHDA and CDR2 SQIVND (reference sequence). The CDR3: CASSIGRASMNTEAFF. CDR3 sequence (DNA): TGTGCCAGTAGTATAGGAAGGGCATCCATGAACACTGAAGCTTTCTTT.

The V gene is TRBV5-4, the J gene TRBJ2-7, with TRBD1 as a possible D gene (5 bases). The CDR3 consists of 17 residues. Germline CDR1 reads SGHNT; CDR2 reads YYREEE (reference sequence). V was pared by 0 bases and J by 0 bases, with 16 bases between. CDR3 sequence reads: CASSLAYGQGSSYEQYF. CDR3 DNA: TGTGCCAGCAGCTTGGCCTACGGGCAGGGAAGCTCCTACGAGCAGTACTTC.

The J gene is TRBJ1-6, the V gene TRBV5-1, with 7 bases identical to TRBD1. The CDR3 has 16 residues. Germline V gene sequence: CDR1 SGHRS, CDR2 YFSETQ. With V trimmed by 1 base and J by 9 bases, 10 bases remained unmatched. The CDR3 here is CASSLFQQGVFSPLHF. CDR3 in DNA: TGCGCCAGCAGCTTGTTCCAGCAGGGGGTTTTTTCACCCCTCCACTTT. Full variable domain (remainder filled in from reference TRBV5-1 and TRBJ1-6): KAGVTQTPRYLIKTRGQQVTLSCSPISGHRSVSWYQQTPGQGLQFLFEYFSETQRNKGNFPGRFSGRQFSNSRSEMNVSTLELGDSALYLCASSLFQQGVFSPLHFGNGTRLTVT.

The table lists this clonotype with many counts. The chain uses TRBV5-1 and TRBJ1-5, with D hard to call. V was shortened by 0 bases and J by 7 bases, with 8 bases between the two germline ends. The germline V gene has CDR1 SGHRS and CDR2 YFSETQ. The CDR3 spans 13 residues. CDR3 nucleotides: TGCGCCAGCAGCTTGGGGTCTGGGCAGCCCCAGCATTTT. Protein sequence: CASSLGSGQPQHF.

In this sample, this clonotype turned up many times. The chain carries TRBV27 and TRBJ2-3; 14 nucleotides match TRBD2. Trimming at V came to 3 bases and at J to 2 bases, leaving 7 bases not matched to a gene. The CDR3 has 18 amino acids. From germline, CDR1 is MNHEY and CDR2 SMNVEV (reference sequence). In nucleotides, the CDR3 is TGTGCCAGCAGTTTGGGACTAGCGGGAGCGTCCCACACAGATACGCAGTATTTT. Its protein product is CASSLGLAGASHTDTQYF.

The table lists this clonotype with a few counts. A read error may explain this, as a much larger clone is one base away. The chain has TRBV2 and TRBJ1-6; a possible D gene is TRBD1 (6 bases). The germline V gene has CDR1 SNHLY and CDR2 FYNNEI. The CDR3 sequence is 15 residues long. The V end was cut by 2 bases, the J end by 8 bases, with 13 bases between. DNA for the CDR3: TGTGCCAGCAGTGAATCTCGGGGGGCCTATTCACCCCTCCACTTT. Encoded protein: CASSESRGAYSPLHF. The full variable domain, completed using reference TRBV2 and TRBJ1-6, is EPEVTQTPSHQVTQMGQEVILRCVPISNHLYFYWYRQILGQKVEFLVSFYNNEISEKSEIFDDQFSVERPDGSNFTLKIRSTKLEDSAMYFCASSESRGAYSPLHFGNGTRLTVT.

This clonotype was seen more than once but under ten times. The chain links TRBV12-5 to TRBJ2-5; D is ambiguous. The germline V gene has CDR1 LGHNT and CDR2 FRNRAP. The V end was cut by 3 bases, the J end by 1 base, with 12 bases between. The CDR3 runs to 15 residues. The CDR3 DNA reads TGTGCTAGTGGTTTCGGACCATACCTCCAAGAGACCCAGTACTTC. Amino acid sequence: CASGFGPYLQETQYF.

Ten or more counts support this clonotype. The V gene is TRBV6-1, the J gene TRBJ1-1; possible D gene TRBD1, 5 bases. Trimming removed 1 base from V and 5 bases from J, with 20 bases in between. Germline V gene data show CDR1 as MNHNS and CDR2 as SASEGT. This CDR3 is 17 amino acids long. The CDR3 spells CASSEDGAFKMGTEAFF. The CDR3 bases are TGTGCCAGCAGTGAAGACGGGGCTTTCAAAATGGGAACTGAAGCTTTCTTT.

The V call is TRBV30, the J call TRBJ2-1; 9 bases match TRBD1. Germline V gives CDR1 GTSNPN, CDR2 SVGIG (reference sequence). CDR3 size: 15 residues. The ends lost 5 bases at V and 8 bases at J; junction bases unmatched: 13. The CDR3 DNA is TGTGCCTGGGATCCCGGGACAGGGTCTATCTATGAGCAGTTCTTC. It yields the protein CAWDPGTGSIYEQFF. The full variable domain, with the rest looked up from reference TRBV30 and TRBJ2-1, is SQTIHQWPATLVQPVGSPLSLECTVEGTSNPNLYWYRQAAGRGLQLLFYSVGIGQISSEVPQNLSASRPQDRQFILSSKKLLLSDSGFYLCAWDPGTGSIYEQFFGPGTRLTVL.

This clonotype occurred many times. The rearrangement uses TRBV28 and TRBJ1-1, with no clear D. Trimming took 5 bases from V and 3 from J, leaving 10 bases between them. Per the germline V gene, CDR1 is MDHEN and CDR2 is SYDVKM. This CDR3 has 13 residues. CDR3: CASSLFLDTEAFF. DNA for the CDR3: TGTGCCAGCAGTCTCTTTTTGGACACTGAAGCTTTCTTT. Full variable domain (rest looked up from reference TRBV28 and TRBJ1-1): DVKVTQSSRYLVKRTGEKVFLECVQDMDHENMFWYRQDPGLGLRLIYFSYDVKMKEKGDIPEGYSVSREKKERFSLILESASTNQTSMYLCASSLFLDTEAFFGQGTRLTVV.

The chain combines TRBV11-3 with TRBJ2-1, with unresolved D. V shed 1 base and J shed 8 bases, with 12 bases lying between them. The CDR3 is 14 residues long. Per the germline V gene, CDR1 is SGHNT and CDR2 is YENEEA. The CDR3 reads CASSLVGLGDEQFF. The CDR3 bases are TGTGCCAGCAGCTTAGTAGGATTGGGCGATGAGCAGTTCTTC.

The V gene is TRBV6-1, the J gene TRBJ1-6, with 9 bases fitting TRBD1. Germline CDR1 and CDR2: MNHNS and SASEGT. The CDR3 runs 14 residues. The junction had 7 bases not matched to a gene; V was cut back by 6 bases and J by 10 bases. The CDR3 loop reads CASSQGQGGSPLHF. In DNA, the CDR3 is TGTGCCAGCAGCCAGGGACAGGGAGGGTCACCCCTCCACTTT.

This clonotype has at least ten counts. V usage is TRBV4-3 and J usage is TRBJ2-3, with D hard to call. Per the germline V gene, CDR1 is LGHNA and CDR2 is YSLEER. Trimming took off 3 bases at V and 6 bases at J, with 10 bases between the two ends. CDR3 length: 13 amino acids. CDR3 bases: TGCGCCAGCAGCCAGAAGGTGGAGGATACGCAGTATTTT. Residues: CASSQKVEDTQYF.

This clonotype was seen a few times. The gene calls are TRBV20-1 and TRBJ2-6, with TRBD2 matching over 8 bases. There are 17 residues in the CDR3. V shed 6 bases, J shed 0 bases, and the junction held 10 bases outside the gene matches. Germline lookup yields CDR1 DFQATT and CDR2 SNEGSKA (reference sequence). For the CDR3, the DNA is TGCAGTGCGACCCCGGGACTAGGTGTCTCTGGGGCCAACGTCCTGACTTTC. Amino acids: CSATPGLGVSGANVLTF.

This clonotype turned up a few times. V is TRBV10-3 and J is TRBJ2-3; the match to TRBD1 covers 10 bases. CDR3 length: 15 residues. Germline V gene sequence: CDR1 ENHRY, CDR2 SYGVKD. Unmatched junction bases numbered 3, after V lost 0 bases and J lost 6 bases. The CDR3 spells CAISESTGGPDTQYF. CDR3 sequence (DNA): TGTGCCATCAGTGAGTCGACAGGGGGCCCGGATACGCAGTATTTT.

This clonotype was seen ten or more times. This CDR3 is CASLGSPSNQPQHF. The DNA of the CDR3 is TGTGCCAGCCTCGGGAGTCCAAGCAATCAGCCCCAGCATTTT. The V gene is TRBV28, the J gene TRBJ1-5, with no clear D. Between the trimmed V and J ends, which lost 8 bases and 1 base, there was a span of 12 bases. Germline CDR1 is MDHEN and CDR2 is SYDVKM. The CDR3 consists of 14 residues.

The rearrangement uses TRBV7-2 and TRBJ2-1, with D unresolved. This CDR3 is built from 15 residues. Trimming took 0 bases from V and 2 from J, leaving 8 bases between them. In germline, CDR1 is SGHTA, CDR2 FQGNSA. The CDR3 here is CASSLADNPYNEQFF. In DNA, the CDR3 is TGTGCCAGCAGCTTAGCTGACAATCCCTACAATGAGCAGTTCTTC.

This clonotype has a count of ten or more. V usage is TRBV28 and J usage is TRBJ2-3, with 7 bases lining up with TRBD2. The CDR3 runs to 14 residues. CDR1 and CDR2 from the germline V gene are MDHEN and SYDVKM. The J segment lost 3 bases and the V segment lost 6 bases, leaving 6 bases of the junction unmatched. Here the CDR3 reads CASSHGGTTDTQYF. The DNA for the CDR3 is TGTGCCAGCAGCCACGGGGGGACTACAGATACGCAGTATTTT.

CDR3 DNA sequence: TGTGCCAGCAGATCCACTCGGGGGGCGAACGGTGGAGGTTACAATGAGCAGTTCTTC. This encodes CASRSTRGANGGGYNEQFF. The J gene is TRBJ2-1, the V gene TRBV6-2 or TRBV6-3, with D tentatively TRBD2 (7 bases). Per germline, CDR1 MNHEY and CDR2 SVGEGT. This CDR3 is built from 19 residues. The V gene lost 6 bases and the J gene lost 4 bases, with 28 bases spanning the gap.

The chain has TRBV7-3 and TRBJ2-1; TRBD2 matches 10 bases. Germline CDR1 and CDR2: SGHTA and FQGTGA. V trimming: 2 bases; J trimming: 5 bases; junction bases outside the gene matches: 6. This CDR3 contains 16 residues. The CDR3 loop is CASSLVSSGSHNEQFF. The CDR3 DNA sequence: TGTGCCAGCAGCTTAGTATCTAGCGGGAGTCACAATGAGCAGTTCTTC.

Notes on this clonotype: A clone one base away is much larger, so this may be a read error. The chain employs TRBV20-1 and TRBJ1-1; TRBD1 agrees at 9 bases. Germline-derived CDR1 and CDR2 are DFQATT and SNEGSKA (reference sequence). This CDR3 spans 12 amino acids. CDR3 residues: CSAWTGDTEAVF. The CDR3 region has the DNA TGCAGTGCTTGGACAGGGGACACTGAAGCTGTCTTT.

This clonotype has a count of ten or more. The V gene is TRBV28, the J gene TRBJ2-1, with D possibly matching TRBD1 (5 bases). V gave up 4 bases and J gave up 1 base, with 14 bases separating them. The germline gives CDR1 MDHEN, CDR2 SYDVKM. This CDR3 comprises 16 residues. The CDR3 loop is CASSSPARASYNEQFF. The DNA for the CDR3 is TGTGCCAGCAGTTCCCCCGCCAGGGCGTCCTACAATGAGCAGTTCTTC.

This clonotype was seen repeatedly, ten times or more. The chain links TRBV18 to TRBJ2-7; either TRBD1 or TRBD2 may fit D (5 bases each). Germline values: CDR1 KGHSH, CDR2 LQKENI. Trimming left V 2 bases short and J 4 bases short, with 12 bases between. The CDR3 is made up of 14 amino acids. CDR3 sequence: CASSPGGNGYEQYF. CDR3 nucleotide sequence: TGTGCCAGCTCACCAGGGGGAAACGGGTACGAGCAGTACTTC.